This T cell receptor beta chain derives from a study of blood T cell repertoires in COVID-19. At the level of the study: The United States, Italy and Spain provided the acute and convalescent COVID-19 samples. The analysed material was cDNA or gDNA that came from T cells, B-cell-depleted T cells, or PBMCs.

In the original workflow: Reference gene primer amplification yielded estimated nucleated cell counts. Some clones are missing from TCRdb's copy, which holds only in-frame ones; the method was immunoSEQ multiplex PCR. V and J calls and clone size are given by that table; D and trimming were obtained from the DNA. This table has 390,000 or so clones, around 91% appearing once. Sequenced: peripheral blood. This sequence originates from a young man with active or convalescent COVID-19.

The DNA for the CDR3 is TGTGCCAGCAGACGGGAGCGATCGCTCAATTCACCCCTCCACTTT. Encoded protein: CASRRERSLNSPLHF. The J gene is TRBJ1-6, the V gene TRBV6-5; D is unclear. The CDR3 runs 15 residues. Germline assignment: CDR1 MNHEY and CDR2 SVGAGI. Trimming stripped 6 bases from V and 7 bases from J, with 16 bases between.